Included here is one TCR beta chain sequence, with context. The sample holds a few counts of this clonotype. Its target antigen remains unknown. No much larger clone exists at a distance of one base, and base qualities are not known. The protocol used for the library was 5' RACE. For sequencing, an Illumina HiSeq 2500 was employed. A second PCR of about 6 to 11 cycles was performed with a sample-barcoded 5' primer and a J-beta primer mix. A unique molecular identifier was introduced onto each TCR beta cDNA molecule by a template-switch 5' adaptor carrying 12 random nucleotides. Each sample yielded at least 3 million CDR3-containing paired-end reads. The Mint cDNA synthesis kit, primed by a TRBC-specific oligonucleotide, was used to synthesize first-strand cDNA from all RNA. All cDNA was treated with uracil-DNA glycosylase and then went through a first 18-cycle PCR with the universal primers M1SS and BC2_uni_R. Under the source paper's analysis protocol: For normalization, 1 million high-quality reads were randomly selected from each sample, with every read carrying a distinct molecular identifier. Instead of being binned into consensus sequences, reads that shared molecular identifiers were thrown out. MiTCR, set to a Q25 quality threshold and the strictest error-elimination algorithm, was used for CDR3 identification, clonotype clustering and error correction. Lower-bound total TCR beta diversity was estimated with a nonparametric unseen species model using Euler transformation. The public reads were reanalyzed by TCRdb: fastp trimming at Q25, MiXCR alignment, in-frame beta chains only. Records with the same CDR3 protein are collapsed into one entry carrying the most frequent genes and DNA. The V and J calls come from TCRdb's annotation, not from the publication. The sample table records under 700,000 distinct CDR3 sequences; around 24% of these occur just once. The ten top clones hold 8.7% of the sample.

This entry is derived from a study of blood T cells in healthy people across ages (dated by TCRdb to between 2014 and 2017). Study-wide context: Template switching captured roughly one uniquely barcoded TCR beta cDNA molecule per two T cells in model experiments. Using deep sequencing normalized with unique cDNA molecular identifiers, the study measured how TCR beta repertoire diversity changes with age. The donors were split into four age groups: young (average 16 years), middle-aged (roughly 39), aged (more than 60) and long-lived (roughly 77). The study analyzed two additional independent replicas of 1 million unique cDNA reads from the same blood draw for two donors, one aged 18 to 30 and one aged 80 or older. What the study reported, not specific to this receptor: The long-lived group showed more naive CD4+ T cells, fewer expanded clones and increased TCR diversity than the aged group, suggesting age selection. Because donor CMV infection status was unknown, age-related changes in expanded clonotypes were potentially confounded. A strong correlation was found between observed TCR beta diversity and the percentage of naive T cells measured by flow cytometry. Conclusive comparison of naive and antigen-experienced compartments was prevented by the profiling of bulk unsorted PBMCs. Total diversity estimates from one million sequenced T cells were considered lower bounds and underestimates. Observed TCR beta diversity per million T cells fell roughly linearly with age, and a significant reduction was already apparent by age approximately 40.

Donors were under 40 systemically healthy Caucasian individuals from Russia aged 6 to 90 years. About 9.6 milliliters of peripheral blood were collected from each donor into EDTA-treated Vacutainer tubes. Ficoll-Paque density-gradient centrifugation was used to isolate PBMCs, with at least 6.5 million per sample. Trizol reagent was used to extract total RNA from the PBMCs, yielding at least 6 micrograms per sample. Naive CD45RAhigh/CD27high T cell percentages were measured by flow cytometry on a PBMC aliquot from every donor. A distance of 20 bases separates the germline ends of V and J, which lose 1 base and 5 bases respectively. Looking up the germline V gene yields CDR1 SQVTM and CDR2 ANQGSEA. The CDR3 holds 16 amino acids from the cysteine to the phenylalanine. Only the CDR3 DNA is retained, 48 bases long and in frame from the first base. The data also belong to a second study, concerning T cells of mothers and their children. The second study reports: Donors were nine systemically healthy Caucasian individuals: three mothers and their six children. cDNA synthesis used all of the extracted RNA, with around 1.6 ug of RNA in each 15 ul reaction. Sample barcodes and 2-4 random nucleotides were added via the M1S primer in the second PCR. Over 10 million TCR beta CDR3 reads came from each mother, compared with roughly 2.8 million reads from each child. Thymic selection shapes the output of TCR recombination in a similar way in related and unrelated pairs, and inherited differences have a minor effect. Normalized repertoire overlap in related mother-child pairs was always slightly higher than in unrelated mother-child pairs, but the difference was never significant. No persistent microchimeric T cell clones were found, with a detection sensitivity of 85 to 100 clones per million clonotypes. Deep NGS was used in the study to compare the TCR beta repertoires of mothers and children and to look for features that separate related mother-child pairs from unrelated individuals. On average, the children were roughly 10 +/- 4 years old, while the mothers were about 38 +/- 4 years old. After adapter ligation was performed with NEBNext reagents, the libraries were sequenced on an Illumina HiSeq 2000 with 100+100 nt paired-end reads. To prevent cross-contamination, the mother and child libraries were prepared one month apart and sequenced in separate runs. Between 500,000 and 2,000,000 distinct TCR beta clonotypes were identified per donor. Naive TCR beta clonotypes were estimated from low-frequency clonotypes matched to each donor's FACS-determined naive share, without sorting.

The chain was built from TRBV29-1 and TRBJ2-5; a tentative D call is TRBD1 (5 bases match). Material for sequencing was blood. The TCR originated in a boy younger than 18 in good health. The CDR3 protein is CSVEGRSGLVGETQYF. The bases read TGCAGCGTTGAAGGACGGTCAGGGCTAGTTGGGGAGACCCAGTACTTC.